The 18 T cell receptor beta chains below come from one sample, sequenced in a study of T cells expressing NK-cell markers (dated by TCRdb to the early 2020s). The library was produced with 5' RACE. This sample was sequenced with an Illumina HiSeq 2000. TCRdb reprocessed the reads and provides one entry for every CDR3 protein sequence; no DNA is given. The sample's own table lists 300,000 or so distinct CDR3 sequences. Around 3.9% of the sample belongs to the ten largest clones. Sequencing used blood T cells: a sorted CD56 or NKG2C T cell subset, CD4+ or CD8+ T cells, or bulk PBMC T cells (not recorded which). These receptor sequences come from a woman between 18 and 75 years old in good health.

This chain joins TRBV12-3 or TRBV12-4 and TRBJ1-1; TCRdb reports TRBD1, a call that lacks DNA to check it against. There are 14 residues in the CDR3. This chain's CDR3 is CASSHGQTVTEAFF.

CDR3 protein: CAISESNRQDHEQYF. The chain employs TRBV10-3 and TRBJ2-7; TCRdb selects TRBD1, and the lack of DNA leaves this call unchecked. The CDR3 runs 15 residues. Germline assignment: CDR1 ENHRY and CDR2 SYGVKD.

The chain uses TRBV7-3 and TRBJ1-1. The CDR3 runs 13 residues. Germline CDR1 SGHTA, CDR2 FQGTGA. The CDR3 sequence is CASSLHQRNEAFF.

The chain links TRBV7-3 to TRBJ2-1; TCRdb's D call, TRBD2, is unchecked because there is no DNA. The CDR3 is 16 residues long. Germline V gene lookup returns CDR1 SGHTA and CDR2 FQGTGA. CDR3 amino acids: CASRTSGTGSYNEQFF.

The chain is built from TRBV20-1 and TRBJ2-1; TCRdb indicates TRBD2, and absent DNA this call remains unverified. The CDR3 loop spans 15 amino acids. Germline-derived CDR1 and CDR2 are DFQATT and SNEGSKA (reference sequence). The CDR3 here is CSAGVAGGTYNEQFF.

The J gene is TRBJ2-7, the V gene TRBV6-5; the D call from TCRdb, TRBD2, cannot be confirmed without DNA. This CDR3 region has 16 residues. Germline V gives CDR1 MNHEY, CDR2 SVGAGI. The CDR3: CASSSGLAESSYEQYF.

The rearrangement uses TRBV5-5 and TRBJ2-2; lacking DNA, the TRBD2 call made by TCRdb goes unchecked. This CDR3 spans 15 amino acids. The germline CDR1 and CDR2 sequences are SGHKS and YYEKEE (reference sequence). The CDR3 sequence is CASSRAGVVSGELFF.

The chain recombines TRBV7-2 with TRBJ1-5; TCRdb's assignment of TRBD1 cannot be checked, as there is no DNA. CDR1 is SGHTA, CDR2 FQGNSA, per germline. This CDR3 comprises 14 residues. The CDR3 region is CASSSFGGNQPQHF.

J is TRBJ2-1 and V is TRBV6-2 or TRBV6-3; TCRdb indicates TRBD2, and absent DNA this call remains unverified. Germline V CDR1 and CDR2: MNHEY, SVGEGT. The CDR3 extends over 15 amino acids. The chain's CDR3 is CASRETSRLGDEQFF.

The rearrangement uses TRBV7-6 and TRBJ2-1; with no DNA, the TCRdb D assignment of TRBD1 cannot be verified. The germline CDR1 and CDR2 sequences are SGHVS and FNYEAQ. The CDR3 runs to 19 residues. CDR3 amino acids: CASSSGTGNPRGSYNEQFF. Complete variable domain (other parts from reference TRBV7-6 and TRBJ2-1): GAGVSQSPRYKVTKRGQDVALRCDPISGHVSLYWYRQALGQGPEFLTYFNYEAQQDKSGLPNDRFSAERPEGSISTLTIQRTEQRDSAMYRCASSSGTGNPRGSYNEQFFGPGTRLTVL.

The chain carries TRBV6-2 or TRBV6-3 and TRBJ2-3. Germline V CDR1 and CDR2: MNHEY, SVGEGT. The CDR3 length is 15 residues. The CDR3 region is CASSYSIGSTDTQYF.

The rearrangement uses TRBV11-2 and TRBJ2-1; TCRdb reports TRBD1, a call that lacks DNA to check it against. CDR3 size: 15 residues. Per germline, CDR1 SGHAT and CDR2 FQNNGV. The CDR3 sequence is CASSLELVGANEQFF.

The chain carries TRBV30 and TRBJ2-1; the D call of TRBD2 rests on TCRdb alone, since no DNA is present to check it. This CDR3 comprises 12 residues. Germline-derived CDR1 and CDR2 are GTSNPN and SVGIG (reference sequence). The CDR3 spells CAWSVHVAGRFF.

The V call is TRBV20-1, the J call TRBJ1-6; TCRdb lists TRBD1, though no DNA is available to test this call. This CDR3 has 20 residues. Looked up from germline, CDR1 is DFQATT and CDR2 is SNEGSKA (reference sequence). The chain's CDR3 is CSARDRGGFKVYSYNSPLHF.

The rearrangement links TRBV12-3 or TRBV12-4 to TRBJ1-2; lacking DNA, the TRBD1 call made by TCRdb goes unchecked. This CDR3 contains 13 residues. This CDR3 is CASSRTADYGYTF.

The chain couples TRBV12-3 or TRBV12-4 to TRBJ2-4; TCRdb's D call, TRBD1, is unchecked because there is no DNA. This CDR3 comprises 17 residues. CDR3 in amino acids: CASSYLGDRGFGNIQYF.

This sequence joins TRBV7-2 and TRBJ2-2; TCRdb outputs TRBD2, but without DNA this stays unchecked. Germline lookup yields CDR1 SGHTA and CDR2 FQGNSA. This CDR3 contains 15 residues. The CDR3 sequence is CASSLAGRVRGELFF.

This chain links TRBV6-5 with TRBJ2-2. The CDR3 length is 16 residues. The germline V gene has CDR1 MNHEY and CDR2 SVGAGI. CDR3 residues: CASSYSSQLSTGELFF.